The rows below give T cell receptor beta chains drawn from one sample of a study of post-analysis software for immune sequencing data. MiXCR was run by TCRdb on the PCR reads, yielding one entry per CDR3 protein. The sample lists 750,000 to 950,000 distinct CDR3 sequences; approximately 53% were seen once. Sample: blood. The receptors derive from a girl aged 5-17 years with multiple sclerosis. Each CDR3 is given with its conserved first and last residue. D genes are given only for firm matches. Some rows have no size entry. The others give once, few or many, or a class for an expanded clone.

V gene: TRBV11-2
D gene: TRBD1
J gene: TRBJ2-1
clone size: NA
CDR3 length: 15
CDR3 DNA: TGTGCCAGCAGCTTACTGGGACAGGGGGCTTATGAGCAGTTCTTC
CDR3 protein: CASSLLGQGAYEQFF

V gene: TRBV5-1
D gene: NA
J gene: TRBJ2-7
clone size: NA
CDR3 length: 13
CDR3 DNA: TGCGCCAGCAGCTGGGACGTCTCCTACGAGCAGTACTTC
CDR3 protein: CASSWDVSYEQYF

V gene: TRBV29-1
D gene: NA
J gene: TRBJ1-2
clone size: NA
CDR3 length: 12
CDR3 DNA: TGCAGCGTTGAATCCAGGGGTCCCGGCTACACCTTC
CDR3 protein: CSVESRGPGYTF

V gene: TRBV20-1
D gene: TRBD2
J gene: TRBJ2-3
clone size: NA
CDR3 length: 17
CDR3 DNA: TGCAGTGCTAGAGGGACTAGCGGGAGTCTTAGCACAGATACGCAGTATTTT
CDR3 protein: CSARGTSGSLSTDTQYF

V gene: TRBV20-1
D gene: NA
J gene: TRBJ2-7
clone size: NA
CDR3 length: 14
CDR3 DNA: TGCAGTGCTAGAGTGGGGGCGCTTCCCTACGAGCAGTACTTC
CDR3 protein: CSARVGALPYEQYF

V gene: TRBV29-1
D gene: NA
J gene: TRBJ1-1
clone size: few
CDR3 length: 13
CDR3 DNA: TGCAGCGTTGAAATTTTTATGAACACTGAAGCTTTCTTT
CDR3 protein: CSVEIFMNTEAFF

V gene: TRBV29-1
D gene: NA
J gene: TRBJ2-1
clone size: NA
CDR3 length: 13
CDR3 DNA: TGCAGCGTTGTGGCTAGTTCCTACAATGAGCAGTTCTTC
CDR3 protein: CSVVASSYNEQFF

V gene: TRBV5-5
D gene: NA
J gene: TRBJ1-4
clone size: NA
CDR3 length: 13
CDR3 DNA: TGTGCCAGCAGCTTGGAGGGGTCAGGAAAACTGTTTTTT
CDR3 protein: CASSLEGSGKLFF

V gene: TRBV20-1
D gene: TRBD2
J gene: TRBJ2-1
clone size: NA
CDR3 length: 15
CDR3 DNA: TGCAGTGCTAGTGCGGGACTAGCAAAGAATGGGGAGCAGTTCTTC
CDR3 protein: CSASAGLAKNGEQFF

V gene: TRBV12-3/TRBV12-4
D gene: TRBD2
J gene: TRBJ2-1
clone size: NA
CDR3 length: 18
CDR3 DNA: TGTGCCAGCAGTGGCGGGACTAGCGGGAGGGCCCGGTGGGATGAGCAGTTCTTC
CDR3 protein: CASSGGTSGRARWDEQFF

V gene: TRBV20-1
D gene: TRBD1
J gene: TRBJ2-5
clone size: few
CDR3 length: 13
CDR3 DNA: TGCAGTGCTACCACAGGGGTGGGGGAGACCCAGTACTTC
CDR3 protein: CSATTGVGETQYF

V gene: TRBV3-1
D gene: NA
J gene: TRBJ1-1
clone size: NA
CDR3 length: 13
CDR3 DNA: TGTGCCAGCAGCCATCCGGACCCCACTGAAGCTTTCTTT
CDR3 protein: CASSHPDPTEAFF

V gene: TRBV7-9
D gene: NA
J gene: TRBJ1-1
clone size: NA
CDR3 length: 13
CDR3 DNA: TGTGCCAGCAGCTTAGGGCTAGGCGCTGAAGCTTTCTTT
CDR3 protein: CASSLGLGAEAFF

V gene: TRBV20-1
D gene: TRBD2
J gene: TRBJ2-1
clone size: NA
CDR3 length: 19
CDR3 DNA: TGCAGTGCTAGTGTCAGTTCGGGCGGTTCTAGCGGGTACTACAATGAGCAGTTCTTC
CDR3 protein: CSASVSSGGSSGYYNEQFF

V gene: TRBV20-1
D gene: NA
J gene: TRBJ1-1
clone size: NA
CDR3 length: 12
CDR3 DNA: TGCAGTGCCCCGACAGGGAACACTGAAGCTTTCTTT
CDR3 protein: CSAPTGNTEAFF

V gene: TRBV5-1
D gene: TRBD2
J gene: TRBJ2-7
clone size: few
CDR3 length: 18
CDR3 DNA: TGCGCCAGCAGCTTGGATGATTTGGGGCTAGCGGGAGTCTACGAGCAGTACTTC
CDR3 protein: CASSLDDLGLAGVYEQYF

V gene: TRBV27
D gene: TRBD2
J gene: TRBJ2-1
clone size: NA
CDR3 length: 15
CDR3 DNA: TGTGCCAGCAGTTTGATTCTAGCGGGTTACGATGAGCAGTTCTTC
CDR3 protein: CASSLILAGYDEQFF

V gene: TRBV9
D gene: NA
J gene: TRBJ2-4
clone size: few
CDR3 length: 12
CDR3 DNA: TGTGCCAGCAGCGTGAATGAGAACATTCAGTACTTC
CDR3 protein: CASSVNENIQYF

V gene: TRBV5-1
D gene: TRBD1
J gene: TRBJ2-7
clone size: NA
CDR3 length: 16
CDR3 DNA: TGCGCCAGCAGCTTTGGAGGCGGACAGGGTCCCCACGAGCAGTACTTC
CDR3 protein: CASSFGGGQGPHEQYF

V gene: TRBV10-3
D gene: NA
J gene: TRBJ2-7
clone size: NA
CDR3 length: 16
CDR3 DNA: TGTGCCATTAGTGAAAATCAACAGGGTTTAGCCTACGAGCAGTACTTC
CDR3 protein: CAISENQQGLAYEQYF

V gene: TRBV5-1
D gene: NA
J gene: TRBJ2-7
clone size: NA
CDR3 length: 14
CDR3 DNA: TGCGCCAGCAGCTGGGGGACGTATGTCTACGAGCAGTACTTC
CDR3 protein: CASSWGTYVYEQYF

V gene: TRBV11-2
D gene: TRBD1
J gene: TRBJ1-4
clone size: NA
CDR3 length: 15
CDR3 DNA: TGTGCCAGCAGCCCCTGGACAGGGGGCTATGAAAAACTGTTTTTT
CDR3 protein: CASSPWTGGYEKLFF

V gene: TRBV7-9
D gene: NA
J gene: TRBJ2-7
clone size: NA
CDR3 length: 16
CDR3 DNA: TGTGCCAGCAGCCCCCGATTGCCGGCGGGTGTTTACGAGCAGTACTTC
CDR3 protein: CASSPRLPAGVYEQYF

V gene: TRBV27
D gene: TRBD1
J gene: TRBJ2-3
clone size: NA
CDR3 length: 15
CDR3 DNA: TGTGCCAGCAGTTCAACAGGGGGGTTAACAGATACGCAGTATTTT
CDR3 protein: CASSSTGGLTDTQYF

V gene: TRBV2
D gene: TRBD1
J gene: TRBJ2-7
clone size: NA
CDR3 length: 15
CDR3 DNA: TGTGCCAGCAGGACTACGGGACAGCCCCTACGCGAGCAGTACTTC
CDR3 protein: CASRTTGQPLREQYF

V gene: TRBV25-1
D gene: TRBD2
J gene: TRBJ2-3
clone size: NA
CDR3 length: 14
CDR3 DNA: TGTGCCAGCATGCTAGCGGGGGGCACAGATACGCAGTATTTT
CDR3 protein: CASMLAGGTDTQYF

V gene: TRBV20-1
D gene: TRBD2
J gene: TRBJ2-5
clone size: few
CDR3 length: 13
CDR3 DNA: TGCAGTGCTGCGACTAGCTTGATAGAGACCCAGTACTTC
CDR3 protein: CSAATSLIETQYF

V gene: TRBV29-1
D gene: TRBD2
J gene: TRBJ2-5
clone size: once
CDR3 length: 17
CDR3 DNA: TGCAGCGTTGCGGCTGGTAGGAAGCGGGGGGCGTTAGAGACCCAGTACTTC
CDR3 protein: CSVAAGRKRGALETQYF

V gene: TRBV10-2
D gene: NA
J gene: TRBJ2-7
clone size: few
CDR3 length: 13
CDR3 DNA: TGCGCCAGCAGGGGTCAGGGATACTACGAGCAGTACTTC
CDR3 protein: CASRGQGYYEQYF

V gene: TRBV7-6
D gene: NA
J gene: TRBJ2-1
clone size: few
CDR3 length: 17
CDR3 DNA: TGTGCCAGCAGCTTCCGGACTGGCGGGGAACCTCACAATGAGCAGTTCTTC
CDR3 protein: CASSFRTGGEPHNEQFF

V gene: TRBV20-1
D gene: NA
J gene: TRBJ2-5
clone size: NA
CDR3 length: 15
CDR3 DNA: TGCAGTGCCCCCCCGGCCAAGCGGCCTCAAGAGACCCAGTACTTC
CDR3 protein: CSAPPAKRPQETQYF

V gene: TRBV7-2
D gene: TRBD2
J gene: TRBJ2-5
clone size: NA
CDR3 length: 15
CDR3 DNA: TGTGCCAGCAGGCTAGCGGGAGGGGTAGGAGAGACCCAGTACTTC
CDR3 protein: CASRLAGGVGETQYF

V gene: TRBV2
D gene: NA
J gene: TRBJ2-7
clone size: NA
CDR3 length: 13
CDR3 DNA: TGTGCCAGCAGTGAAAGGTACTCCTACGAGCAGTACTTC
CDR3 protein: CASSERYSYEQYF

V gene: TRBV24-1
D gene: NA
J gene: TRBJ2-3
clone size: NA
CDR3 length: 13
CDR3 DNA: TGTGCCACCAGTGCCCCCCCCACAGATACGCAGTATTTT
CDR3 protein: CATSAPPTDTQYF

V gene: TRBV11-2
D gene: NA
J gene: TRBJ2-1
clone size: NA
CDR3 length: 19
CDR3 DNA: TGTGCCAGCAGCTTAGTTCGGGGGCTCCAGCCTAACTCCTACAATGAGCAGTTCTTC
CDR3 protein: CASSLVRGLQPNSYNEQFF

V gene: TRBV20-1
D gene: NA
J gene: TRBJ2-1
clone size: NA
CDR3 length: 15
CDR3 DNA: TGCAGTGCTAGAACTTGGCAGGTGGAATCGGATGAGCAGTTCTTC
CDR3 protein: CSARTWQVESDEQFF

V gene: TRBV11-2
D gene: NA
J gene: TRBJ1-2
clone size: few
CDR3 length: 16
CDR3 DNA: TGTGCCAGCAGCTTAGCGCCAGGGATAGCTAACTATGGCTACACCTTC
CDR3 protein: CASSLAPGIANYGYTF